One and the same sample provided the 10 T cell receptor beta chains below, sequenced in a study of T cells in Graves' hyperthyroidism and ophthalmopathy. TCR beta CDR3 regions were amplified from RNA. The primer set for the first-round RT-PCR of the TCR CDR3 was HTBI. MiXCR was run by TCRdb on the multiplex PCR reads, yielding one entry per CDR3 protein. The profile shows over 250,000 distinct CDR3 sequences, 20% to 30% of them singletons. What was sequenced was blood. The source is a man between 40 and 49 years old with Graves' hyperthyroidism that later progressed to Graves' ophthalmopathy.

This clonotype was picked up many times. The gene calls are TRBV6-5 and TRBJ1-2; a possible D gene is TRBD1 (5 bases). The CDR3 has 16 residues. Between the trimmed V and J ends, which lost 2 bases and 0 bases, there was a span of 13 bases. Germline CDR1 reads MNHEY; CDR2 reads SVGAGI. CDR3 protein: CASSYDVEGPNYGYTF. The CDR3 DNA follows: TGTGCCAGCAGTTACGATGTTGAGGGGCCTAACTATGGCTACACCTTC.

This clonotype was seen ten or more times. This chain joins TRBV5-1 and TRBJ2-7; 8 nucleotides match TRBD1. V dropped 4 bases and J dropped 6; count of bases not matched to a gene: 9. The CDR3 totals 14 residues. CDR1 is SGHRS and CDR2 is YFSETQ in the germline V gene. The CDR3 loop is CASSVRQGQGEQYF. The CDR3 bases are TGCGCCAGCAGCGTCCGACAGGGGCAGGGCGAGCAGTACTTC.

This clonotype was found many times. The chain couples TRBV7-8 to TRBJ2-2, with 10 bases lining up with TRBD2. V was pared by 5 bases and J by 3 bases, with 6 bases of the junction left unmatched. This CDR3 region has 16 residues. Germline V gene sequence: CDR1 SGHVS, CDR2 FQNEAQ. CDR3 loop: CASSGKGLADTGELFF. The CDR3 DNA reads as TGTGCCAGCAGCGGGAAAGGACTAGCGGACACCGGGGAGCTGTTTTTT. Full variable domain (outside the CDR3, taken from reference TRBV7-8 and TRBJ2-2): GAGVSQSPRYKVAKRGQDVALRCDPISGHVSLFWYQQALGQGPEFLTYFQNEAQLDKSGLPSDRFFAERPEGSVSTLKIQRTQQEDSAVYLCASSGKGLADTGELFFGEGSRLTVL.

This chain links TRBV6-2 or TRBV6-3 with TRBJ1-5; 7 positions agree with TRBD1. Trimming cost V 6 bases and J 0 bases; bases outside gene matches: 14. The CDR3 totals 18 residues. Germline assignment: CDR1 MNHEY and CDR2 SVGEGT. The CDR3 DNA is TGTGCCAGCAGCCCCCGGGGGGACAGAGTCTATAGCAATCAGCCCCAGCATTTT. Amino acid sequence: CASSPRGDRVYSNQPQHF.

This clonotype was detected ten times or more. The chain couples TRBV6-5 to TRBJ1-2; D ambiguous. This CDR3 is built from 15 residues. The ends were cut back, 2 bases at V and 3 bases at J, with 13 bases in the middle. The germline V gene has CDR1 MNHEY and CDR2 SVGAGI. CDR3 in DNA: TGTGCCAGCAGTTACGGACGGACCTCGGACTATGGCTACACCTTC. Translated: CASSYGRTSDYGYTF.

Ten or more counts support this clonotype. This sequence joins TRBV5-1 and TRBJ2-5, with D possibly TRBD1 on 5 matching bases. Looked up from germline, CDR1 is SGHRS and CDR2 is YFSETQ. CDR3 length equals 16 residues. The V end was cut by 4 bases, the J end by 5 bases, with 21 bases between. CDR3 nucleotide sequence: TGCGCCAGCAGCCAAGGGGCACCCCCCCTGCGGGAGACCCAGTACTTC. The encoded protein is CASSQGAPPLRETQYF.

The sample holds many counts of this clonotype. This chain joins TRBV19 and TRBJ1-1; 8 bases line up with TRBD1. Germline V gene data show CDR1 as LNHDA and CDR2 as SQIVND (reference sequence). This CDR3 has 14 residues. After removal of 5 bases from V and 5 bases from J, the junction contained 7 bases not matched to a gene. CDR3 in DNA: TGTGCCAGTAGTGTTGGACAGGGTGGGACTGAAGCTTTCTTT. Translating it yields CASSVGQGGTEAFF.

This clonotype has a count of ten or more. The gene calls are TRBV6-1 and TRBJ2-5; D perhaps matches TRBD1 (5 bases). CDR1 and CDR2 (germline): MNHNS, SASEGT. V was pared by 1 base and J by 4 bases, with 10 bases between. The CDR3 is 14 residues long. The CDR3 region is CASSEVLGRETQYF. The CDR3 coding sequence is TGTGCCAGCAGTGAAGTTCTGGGGCGAGAGACCCAGTACTTC.

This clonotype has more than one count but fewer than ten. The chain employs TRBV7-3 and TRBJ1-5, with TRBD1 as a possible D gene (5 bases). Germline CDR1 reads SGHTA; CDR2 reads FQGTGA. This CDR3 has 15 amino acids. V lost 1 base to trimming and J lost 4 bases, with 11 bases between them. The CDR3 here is CASSLIGGSNQPQHF. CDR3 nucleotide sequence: TGTGCCAGCAGCTTAATCGGGGGATCAAATCAGCCCCAGCATTTT.

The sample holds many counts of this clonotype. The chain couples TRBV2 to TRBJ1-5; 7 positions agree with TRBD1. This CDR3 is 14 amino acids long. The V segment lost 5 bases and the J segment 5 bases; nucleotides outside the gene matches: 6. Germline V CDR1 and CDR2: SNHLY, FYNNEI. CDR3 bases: TGTGCCAGCAGTTTGACAGGGTCGTATCAGCCCCAGCATTTT. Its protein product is CASSLTGSYQPQHF. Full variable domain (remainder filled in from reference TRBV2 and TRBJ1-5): EPEVTQTPSHQVTQMGQEVILRCVPISNHLYFYWYRQILGQKVEFLVSFYNNEISEKSEIFDDQFSVERPDGSNFTLKIRSTKLEDSAMYFCASSLTGSYQPQHFGDGTRLSIL.